There are a few counts of the clone carrying this T cell receptor (beta chain). Its antigen is unidentified. The sample originates from a study of blood T cells in healthy people across ages. It was with a sample-barcoded 5' primer and a J-beta primer mix that a second PCR of roughly 7 to 11 cycles was run. A template-switch adaptor that had 12 random nucleotides put a tag on each cDNA molecule. From the 5' RACE reads, TCRdb called clonotypes with MiXCR, one entry per CDR3 protein. This sample has 1.5 million to 2 million distinct CDR3 sequences, with roughly 52% found just once. Study results and limitations: Strongly correlated with naive T cell percentage was TCR beta diversity. Investigators viewed diversity estimates from one million T cells as underestimates, the study reported. Unsorted PBMC material precluded a definitive naive versus antigen-experienced comparison.

The CDR3 consists of 15 residues. Germline V gene lookup returns CDR1 SGHTA and CDR2 FQGNSA. This TCR came from a woman in her forties in good health. The specimen sequenced was blood. This chain uses TRBV7-2 with TRBJ2-4; TRBD1 agrees at 10 bases. The end of the DNA fits TRBJ2-7 better, so the J call may be wrong. CDR3 sequence (DNA): TGTGCCAGCAGCTTGGACAGGGGGATATCCTACGAGCAGTACTTC. Translating it yields CASSLDRGISYEQYF.